The source of this T cell receptor (beta chain) is a study of cytomegalovirus exposure and HLA in healthy donors. The study, taken as a whole, reports: Altogether, some 170 TCR beta chains were recorded as cytomegalovirus-associated. Near-uniform donor sequencing depth was presumed by presence/absence analyses. CMV serostatus stood as the only immune exposure information on hand. Some public TCRs appeared in many individuals, while most sequences were rare.

The germline V gene encodes CDR1 SEHNR and CDR2 FQNEAQ (reference sequence). This CDR3 region has 17 residues. The PCR ran on 60 Vbeta and 13 Jbeta primers. The table came from immunoSEQ multiplex PCR; TCRdb's copy has only in-frame clones and leaves some out. Among some 150,000 clones listed, roughly four fifths were seen once. Regarding this clone: Its antigen is still unknown.

The TCR was taken from a woman in her 30s in good health and CMV-seropositive. This chain joins TRBV7-9 and TRBJ2-5; D might be TRBD1 (6 bases). The DNA end favors TRBJ2-7, so the J call may be wrong. Sequenced: PBMCs. The CDR3 DNA sequence: TGTGCCAGCAGCGGCGGACAGAATAGAGGGGTATACAACGAGCAGTACTTC. Amino acids: CASSGGQNRGVYNEQYF.